A selection of T cell receptor beta chains follows, all from one sample in a study of T-cell memory formation after mild COVID-19. MiXCR was run by TCRdb on the 5' RACE reads, yielding one entry per CDR3 protein. The sample gives 530,000 or so distinct CDR3 sequences, 17% of which show up once; around 7.8% is in the top ten. The specimen sequenced was PBMCs or a T cell subset sorted from them (not recorded which). The origin of the receptors is an adult woman who had mild COVID-19 (a few samples of this study predate the infection). Cell type and time point are not known. The CDR3 runs from the conserved cysteine through the conserved F or W. Each record gives: V gene, J gene, CDR3 protein.

>TRBV12-3/TRBV12-4|TRBJ1-5
CASSTGGVRPNQPQHF
>TRBV7-9|TRBJ2-7
CASSPGTSGSEQYF
>TRBV18|TRBJ2-3
CASSPSVAPTDTQYF
>TRBV5-1|TRBJ1-6
CASSNRDSRNSPLHF
>TRBV6-2/TRBV6-3|TRBJ2-7
CASRPDRGYSYEQYF
>TRBV7-2|TRBJ2-1
CASSLSVAGPYNEQFF
>TRBV10-2|TRBJ2-1
CASSKFSEQFF
>TRBV11-3|TRBJ2-3
CASSSRKDTQYF
>TRBV5-1|TRBJ2-7
CASTHTVGEQYF
>TRBV2|TRBJ2-3
CASSELGSSTDTQYF
>TRBV4-1|TRBJ2-1
CASSLIEGDFEQFF
>TRBV11-2|TRBJ1-4
CASSLSWSRDEKLFF
>TRBV6-2/TRBV6-3|TRBJ2-5
CASSYSLSRGRGETQYF
>TRBV27|TRBJ2-5
CASSSGGTQYF
>TRBV21-1|TRBJ2-7
CASSNTRDRTYHEQYF
>TRBV5-1|TRBJ2-7
CASSFGTGDTYEQYF
>TRBV4-1|TRBJ2-1
CASSLLREHNEQFF
>TRBV4-3|TRBJ2-1
CASSQDGGRGGNEQFF
>TRBV4-3|TRBJ2-1
CASSQVGGVDEQFF
>TRBV7-2|TRBJ1-2
CASSLGGAGGYTF
>TRBV29-1|TRBJ2-1
CSVEGTSGANEQFF
>TRBV5-6|TRBJ2-4
CASSPGTVKNIQYF
>TRBV11-2|TRBJ2-2
CASSFPTGLLSAGELFF
>TRBV12-3/TRBV12-4|TRBJ2-5
CASSFIGGAQYF
>TRBV24-1|TRBJ2-1
CATSDRTPSAHYNEQFF
>TRBV7-9|TRBJ1-4
CASSFPRDREDEKLFF
>TRBV7-8|TRBJ2-4
CASSWSRNKNIQYF
>TRBV7-2|TRBJ1-2
CASSAERRGLYYGYTF
>TRBV19|TRBJ2-7
CASTGRGDYEQYF
>TRBV5-1|TRBJ2-7
CASSLVGPRTGGAYEQYF
>TRBV5-1|TRBJ2-5
CASSNTESTQYF
>TRBV18|TRBJ2-7
CASSGTAVDYEQYF
>TRBV24-1|TRBJ1-5
CATSDLGTEYSNQPQHF
>TRBV20-1|TRBJ1-2
CSARDGGQLRGGYTF
>TRBV12-3/TRBV12-4|TRBJ2-7
CASSLVPGLAGDYEQYF
>TRBV5-5|TRBJ2-1
CASSPGTGVYNEQFF
>TRBV5-4|TRBJ2-5
CASSLAGMETQYF
>TRBV29-1|TRBJ2-1
CSVTGGSSYNEQFF
>TRBV5-6|TRBJ1-4
CASSWADEKLFF
>TRBV27|TRBJ1-1
CASTSTTGGPNTEAFF
>TRBV11-3|TRBJ2-1
CASSQRVWGEYNEQFF
>TRBV7-6|TRBJ2-1
CASSLAGTSGGGSYNEQFF
>TRBV9|TRBJ2-3
CASSVRGQPRTDTQYF